The 20 T cell receptor beta chains in this list originate from one sample, sequenced in a study of metastatic and nonmetastatic thyroid tumors. With MiXCR, TCRdb called clones anew from the PCR reads. This repertoire shows under 40,000 clones, roughly 15% found once; its top ten account for 6.2%. Ahead of thyroid surgery, no patient had received treatment of any kind. Sequencing was carried out using blood. These receptors came from a male donor with papillary thyroid cancer or a benign thyroid nodule (not recorded which). Some clones in this sample may be carry-over from other donors' samples.

This clone was counted only a few times. This chain uses TRBV6-5 with TRBJ2-1; TRBD2 matches 9 bases. V lost 3 bases and J lost 4; bases outside the gene matches: 10. The CDR3 is made up of 17 amino acids. Germline loops: CDR1 MNHEY, CDR2 SVGAGI. The DNA of the CDR3 is TGTGCCAGCAGTTATGGCTCAAGCGGGAGGTCATACAATGAGCAGTTCTTC. It yields the protein CASSYGSSGRSYNEQFF.

The sample holds many counts of this clone. The chain links TRBV5-5 to TRBJ1-5; 10 bases map to TRBD1. V lost 0 bases, J lost 7 bases, and 10 bases stayed unmatched. This CDR3 spans 17 amino acids. Per germline, CDR1 SGHKS and CDR2 YYEKEE (reference sequence). CDR3 protein: CASSLVFTGTGEQPQHF. CDR3 nucleotide sequence: TGTGCCAGCAGCTTGGTGTTTACCGGGACAGGGGAACAGCCCCAGCATTTT. The complete variable domain, with remaining parts taken from reference TRBV5-5 and TRBJ1-5, reads DAGVTQSPTHLIKTRGQQVTLRCSPISGHKSVSWYQQVLGQGPQFIFQYYEKEERGRGNFPDRFSARQFPNYSSELNVNALLLGDSALYLCASSLVFTGTGEQPQHFGDGTRLSIL.

This clone was seen many times. This chain connects TRBV20-1 to TRBJ1-6; D might be TRBD1 (5 bases). V dropped 0 bases and J dropped 9 bases, with 9 bases sitting between them. Germline CDR1 and CDR2: DFQATT and SNEGSKA (reference sequence). This CDR3 spans 13 amino acids. CDR3 loop: CSARDPTVSPLHF. CDR3 DNA: TGCAGTGCTAGAGACCCGACAGTTTCACCCCTCCACTTT.

This clone was counted a few times. The rearrangement uses TRBV7-6 and TRBJ2-3; D call uncertain. In germline, CDR1 is SGHVS, CDR2 FNYEAQ. V was trimmed by 6 bases and J by 4 bases, leaving 26 bases between them. The CDR3 is made up of 18 amino acids. The CDR3 coding sequence is TGTGCCAGCAGTTTAATACCCCTTATAACGGTCAGCGCAGATACGCAGTATTTT. Translating gives CASSLIPLITVSADTQYF.

J is TRBJ2-1 and V is TRBV7-3; TRBD2 matches at 9 bases. The CDR3 extends over 14 amino acids. Trimming removed 4 bases from V and 10 bases from J; junction bases left unmatched: 8. From germline, CDR1 is SGHTA and CDR2 FQGTGA. For the CDR3, the DNA is TGTGCCAGCAGCTCCTCTAGCGGGGCCTTGGAGCAGTTCTTC. This codes for CASSSSSGALEQFF.

The chain is built from TRBV11-2 and TRBJ1-2; possibly TRBD1 for D (5 bases). CDR1 is SGHAT, CDR2 FQNNGV, per germline. The germline V and J ends were trimmed by 5 bases and 2 bases, with 12 bases remaining between them. This CDR3 comprises 14 residues. CDR3 protein: CASSLLTANYGYTF. The CDR3 nucleotides read TGTGCCAGCAGCCTTCTGACAGCGAACTATGGCTACACCTTC.

This clone was detected many times. The genes are TRBV29-1 and TRBJ2-7; D might be TRBD2 (6 bases). The germline CDR1 and CDR2 sequences are SQVTM and ANQGSEA. The CDR3 is 13 amino acids. Trimming pared 4 bases from V and 4 bases from J, leaving 14 bases between. In DNA form, the CDR3 reads TGCAGCGTTGCGCGGGGCCCCGGGTACGAGCAGTACTTC. It yields the protein CSVARGPGYEQYF.

At least ten counts were recorded for this clone. The chain combines TRBV12-3 or TRBV12-4 with TRBJ1-6; D might be TRBD1 (6 bases). CDR3 length equals 14 residues. V was pared by 1 base and J by 6 bases, with 7 bases between. CDR3 DNA sequence: TGTGCCAGCAGTTTAGACAGGGCTAATTCACCCCTCCACTTT. This gives the protein CASSLDRANSPLHF.

This clone was detected many times. A read error may be the cause here, since a much bigger clone is one base away. Within the sample, other DNA sequences also encode this same CDR3. The CDR3: CASSDRLAASTGELFF. In DNA form, the CDR3 reads TGCGCCAGCAGTGACCGACTAGCGGCGAGCACCGGGGAGCTGTTTTTT. The gene calls are TRBV10-2 and TRBJ2-2; 9 nucleotides agree with TRBD2. Germline values: CDR1 WSHSY, CDR2 SAAADI. The CDR3 is made up of 16 amino acids. The J segment lost 4 bases and the V segment lost 3 bases, leaving 6 bases of the junction unmatched.

This clone showed up many times. The chain links TRBV20-1 to TRBJ2-2; TRBD2 agrees at 8 bases. Germline CDR1 DFQATT, CDR2 SNEGSKA (reference sequence). This CDR3 has 15 residues. Losses at the gene ends were 0 bases for V and 3 bases for J; bases not matched to a gene: 3. CDR3 in amino acids: CSARDPGGDTGELFF. CDR3 sequence (DNA): TGCAGTGCTAGAGATCCGGGGGGGGACACCGGGGAGCTGTTTTTT.

This clone is medium-sized. The J gene is TRBJ2-7, the V gene TRBV27; TRBD2 agrees at 8 bases. CDR3 length equals 15 residues. V shed 3 bases, J shed 0 bases, and the junction held 4 bases outside the gene matches. Germline V gene data show CDR1 as MNHEY and CDR2 as SMNVEV (reference sequence). The CDR3 region is CASSFGREASYEQYF. The DNA of the CDR3 is TGTGCCAGCAGTTTCGGGCGGGAGGCCTCCTACGAGCAGTACTTC.

The chain joins TRBV18 to TRBJ2-7; 10 nucleotides line up with TRBD2. The V segment lost 2 bases and the J segment 6 bases; nucleotides outside the gene matches: 7. This CDR3 spans 15 amino acids. The germline V gene has CDR1 KGHSH and CDR2 LQKENI. DNA for the CDR3: TGTGCCAGCTCACCAGGGAGCGGGGGGGTTCGCGAGCAGTACTTC. It yields the protein CASSPGSGGVREQYF.

This clone was observed many times. The CDR3 is CAISEGWNSGMPQPQETQYF. In nucleotides, the CDR3 is TGTGCCATCAGTGAAGGGTGGAACAGTGGCATGCCTCAGCCCCAAGAGACCCAGTACTTC. This chain joins TRBV10-3 and TRBJ2-5; D call uncertain. The CDR3 is made up of 20 amino acids. Germline CDR1 ENHRY, CDR2 SYGVKD. V was pared by 3 bases and J by 1 base, with 27 bases between.

This clone showed up many times. The V call is TRBV13, the J call TRBJ1-1, with D unresolved. The CDR3 is made up of 12 amino acids. V lost 1 base, J lost 6 bases, and 6 bases lay in between. The germline CDR1 and CDR2 sequences are PRHDT and FYEKMQ (reference sequence). The CDR3 coding sequence is TGTGCCAGCAGCTTAGCCGGGTCTGAAGCTTTCTTT. Amino acid sequence: CASSLAGSEAFF.

Details on this clone: One end of the junction does not line up with germline, which may come from a read error. The chain links TRBV20-1 to TRBJ2-7; D gene ambiguous. Germline V gene data show CDR1 as DFQATT and CDR2 as SNEGSKA (reference sequence). The CDR3 has 14 amino acids. Here the CDR3 reads CSASRSGTTYDQYF. CDR3 bases: TGCAGTGCTAGTCGTTCCGGTACTACCTACGATCAGTACTTC.

As for this clone: A single base separates this from a much larger clone, so it may be a read error. The chain is built from TRBV10-3 and TRBJ2-5; no reliable D call. V was clipped by 3 bases and J by 1 base, with 27 bases between them. CDR1 and CDR2 from the germline V gene are ENHRY and SYGVKD. There are 20 residues in the CDR3. In nucleotides, the CDR3 is TGTGCCATCAGTGAAGGGTGGAACAGTGGCATGCCTCAGACCCAAGAGACCCAGTACTTC. Protein: CAISEGWNSGMPQTQETQYF.

The table lists this clone with many counts. J is TRBJ2-3 and V is TRBV30; D gene ambiguous. The CDR3 totals 16 residues. Germline-derived CDR1 and CDR2 are GTSNPN and SVGIG (reference sequence). V was clipped by 1 base and J by 2 bases, with 16 bases between them. The CDR3 DNA follows: TGTGCCTGGAGTGCCTTAGGCAGGCTGAACACAGATACGCAGTATTTT. It codes for CAWSALGRLNTDTQYF.

In its sample, this clone is medium-sized. The chain uses TRBV28 and TRBJ2-7; 11 nucleotides line up with TRBD2. J was trimmed by 2 bases and V by 5 bases; bases with no gene match: 5. The CDR3 extends over 15 amino acids. Germline-derived CDR1 and CDR2 are MDHEN and SYDVKM. This CDR3 reads CASSPGTSGTYEQYF. In DNA form, the CDR3 reads TGTGCCAGCAGTCCGGGGACTAGCGGAACCTACGAGCAGTACTTC.

As for this clone: This may come from a read error, since a much larger clone is one base off. The rearrangement joins TRBV29-1 to TRBJ2-7, with 8 bases lining up with TRBD1. Germline values: CDR1 SQVTM, CDR2 ANQGSEA. The V and J ends lost 8 bases and 6 bases, in that order; junction bases with no gene match: 9. CDR3 length: 12 residues. The CDR3 nucleotides read TGCAGCTCCGGGACAGGTGTAGGCGAGCAGTACTTC. This translates into CSSGTGVGEQYF.

This clone has only a few counts. V is TRBV6-6 and J is TRBJ2-7; 10 bases fit TRBD1. The trim removed 2 bases at V and 6 bases at J, leaving 10 bases unmatched. Germline V gene lookup returns CDR1 MNHNY and CDR2 SVGAGI (reference sequence). The CDR3 has 16 amino acids. The DNA for the CDR3 is TGTGCCAGCAGTTACAGACAGGGGGCCCTGGGAATCGAGCAGTACTTC. It specifies CASSYRQGALGIEQYF.